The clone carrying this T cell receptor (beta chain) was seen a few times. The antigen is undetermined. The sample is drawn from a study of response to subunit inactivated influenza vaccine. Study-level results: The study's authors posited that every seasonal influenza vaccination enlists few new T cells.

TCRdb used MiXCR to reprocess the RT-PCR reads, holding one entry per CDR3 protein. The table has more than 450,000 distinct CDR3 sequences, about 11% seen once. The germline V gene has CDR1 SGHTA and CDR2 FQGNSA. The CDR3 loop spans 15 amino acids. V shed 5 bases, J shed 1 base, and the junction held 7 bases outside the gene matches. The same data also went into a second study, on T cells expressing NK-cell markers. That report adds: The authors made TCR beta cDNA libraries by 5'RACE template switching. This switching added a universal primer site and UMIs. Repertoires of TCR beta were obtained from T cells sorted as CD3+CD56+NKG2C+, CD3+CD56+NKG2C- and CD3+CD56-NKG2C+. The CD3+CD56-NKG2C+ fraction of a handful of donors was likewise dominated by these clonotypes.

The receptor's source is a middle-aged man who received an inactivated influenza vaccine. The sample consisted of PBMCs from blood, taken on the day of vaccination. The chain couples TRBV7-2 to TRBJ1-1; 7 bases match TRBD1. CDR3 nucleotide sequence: TGTGCCAGCAGCAGAAGGACAGGATCGAACACTGAAGCTTTCTTT. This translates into CASSRRTGSNTEAFF.